A single T cell receptor beta chain is shown here with its context. MiXCR, applied by TCRdb to the 5' RACE reads, yields one record per CDR3 protein. The sample holds about 18,000 distinct CDR3 sequences, roughly a fifth seen once. CDR3 length equals 15 residues. Per germline, CDR1 MNHEY and CDR2 SMNVEV (reference sequence). Trimming took off 1 base at V and 0 bases at J, with 6 bases between the two ends. This sample stems from a study of HIV-infected patients and healthy controls. The chain links TRBV27 to TRBJ1-4; unclear D gene. This receptor was identified in a human donor in good health. Sequences were obtained from CD8+ T cells from blood. The CDR3 region has the DNA TGTGCCAGCAGTTTATGGGCCACAACTAATGAAAAACTGTTTTTT. This translates into CASSLWATTNEKLFF.